This T cell receptor (beta chain) was identified during a study of cytomegalovirus exposure and HLA in healthy donors. PCR primers comprised 60 Vbeta and 13 Jbeta primers. Profiling relied on immunoSEQ multiplex PCR, and the TCRdb table lists in-frame clones only, not all of them. The sample has roughly 200,000 clones, about 70% seen once; the top ten hold around 1.9%. Broader study findings: Association with HLA alleles at 0.05 false discovery rate was found for roughly 17,000 TCR beta sequences in a later analysis. Most CMV-associated TCR beta chains appeared HLA-restricted in a later analysis. In a later analysis, compared with equally common non-associated chains, HLA-associated beta chains were more expanded.

This clone was seen just once. Its target is not known. Sequencing was carried out using PBMCs. The receptor was isolated from a woman in her twenties or thirties in good health and CMV-seronegative.

The CDR3 DNA is TGTGCCAGCAGCCTACAGGACGGAAACTATGGCTACACCTTC. This gives the protein CASSLQDGNYGYTF. The chain has TRBV5-5 and TRBJ1-2, with D perhaps TRBD1 (5 bases). The ends were cut back, 4 bases at V and 2 bases at J, with 12 bases in the middle. CDR1 and CDR2 from the germline V gene are SGHKS and YYEKEE (reference sequence). The CDR3 contains 14 residues.